This TCR beta chain was documented in a study of cytomegalovirus exposure and HLA in healthy donors. Overall study results and limits: Common viral pathogens seemed to be connected with several of the most significant clusters, according to a later analysis. The authors considered a cluster of highly shared sequence variants likely to be a sequencing artifact. Beyond CMV serostatus, there was no information to go on about immune exposure. Roughly even sequencing depth across donors was the assumption behind the presence/absence analyses.

The CDR3 length is 13 residues. The germline V gene has CDR1 MGHRA and CDR2 YSYEKL. V was cut by 2 bases and J by 7 bases, with 12 bases left in between. Primers included in the PCR were 60 Vbeta and 13 Jbeta primers. Method: immunoSEQ multiplex PCR; TCRdb's copy keeps in-frame clones and lacks some. This table has more than 140,000 clones, roughly four fifths appearing once. Comments on this clone: No antigen is known for it.

Specimen: PBMCs. J is TRBJ2-7 and V is TRBV4-1, with D possibly being TRBD1 (6 bases). The sequence derives from a man between 18 and 29 years old in good health and CMV-seropositive. CDR3 sequence: CASSQNRAGEQYF. As DNA, the CDR3 is TGCGCCAGCAGCCAAAACAGGGCCGGGGAGCAGTACTTC.